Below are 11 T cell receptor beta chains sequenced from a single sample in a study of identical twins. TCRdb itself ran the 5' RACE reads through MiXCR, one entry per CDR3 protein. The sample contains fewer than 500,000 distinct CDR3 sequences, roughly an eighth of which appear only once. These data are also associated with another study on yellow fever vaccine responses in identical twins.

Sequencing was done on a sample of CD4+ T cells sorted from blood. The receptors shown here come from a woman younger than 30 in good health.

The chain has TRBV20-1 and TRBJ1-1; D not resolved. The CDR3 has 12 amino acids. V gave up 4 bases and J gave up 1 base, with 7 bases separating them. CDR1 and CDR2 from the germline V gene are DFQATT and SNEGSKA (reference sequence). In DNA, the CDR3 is TGCAGTGCTAATCAGCGGAACACTGAAGCTTTCTTT. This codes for CSANQRNTEAFF.

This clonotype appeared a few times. CDR3 region: CASSQPGLAGEYEQYF. CDR3 sequence (DNA): TGTGCCAGCAGCCAGCCGGGACTAGCGGGAGAGTACGAGCAGTACTTC. The chain uses TRBV4-2 and TRBJ2-7, with TRBD2 identical over 14 bases. This CDR3 comprises 16 residues. J lost 4 bases, V lost 3 bases, and 5 bases had no gene match. Germline CDR1 reads LGHNA; CDR2 reads YNFKEQ.

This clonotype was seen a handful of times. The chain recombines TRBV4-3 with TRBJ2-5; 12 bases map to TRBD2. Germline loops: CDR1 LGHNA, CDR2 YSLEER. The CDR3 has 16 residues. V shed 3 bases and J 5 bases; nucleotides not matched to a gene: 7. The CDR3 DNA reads TGCGCCAGCAGCCAGCTAGCGGGAGGGCCGAGGGAGACCCAGTACTTC. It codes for CASSQLAGGPRETQYF.

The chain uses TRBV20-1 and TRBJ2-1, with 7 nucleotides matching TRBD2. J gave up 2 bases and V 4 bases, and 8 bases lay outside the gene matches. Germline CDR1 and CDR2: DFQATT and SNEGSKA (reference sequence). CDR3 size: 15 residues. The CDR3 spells CSATPSGPTYNEQFF. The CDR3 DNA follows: TGCAGTGCTACCCCTAGCGGACCAACCTACAATGAGCAGTTCTTC.

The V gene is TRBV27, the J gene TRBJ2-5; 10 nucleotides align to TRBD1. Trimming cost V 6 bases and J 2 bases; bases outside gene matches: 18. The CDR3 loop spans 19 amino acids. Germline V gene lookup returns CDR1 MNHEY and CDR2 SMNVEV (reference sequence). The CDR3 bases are TGTGCCAGCAGCGAGGGGGACAGGGGTTATGGAATACAGCAAGAGACCCAGTACTTC. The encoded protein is CASSEGDRGYGIQQETQYF.

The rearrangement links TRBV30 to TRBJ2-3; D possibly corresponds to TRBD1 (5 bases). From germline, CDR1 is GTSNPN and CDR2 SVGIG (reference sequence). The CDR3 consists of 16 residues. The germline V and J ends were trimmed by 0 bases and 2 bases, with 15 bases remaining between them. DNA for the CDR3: TGTGCCTGGAGTGTAGGGGCGGAGATTTACACAGATACGCAGTATTTT. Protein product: CAWSVGAEIYTDTQYF. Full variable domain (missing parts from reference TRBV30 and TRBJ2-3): SQTIHQWPATLVQPVGSPLSLECTVEGTSNPNLYWYRQAAGRGLQLLFYSVGIGQISSEVPQNLSASRPQDRQFILSSKKLLLSDSGFYLCAWSVGAEIYTDTQYFGPGTRLTVL.

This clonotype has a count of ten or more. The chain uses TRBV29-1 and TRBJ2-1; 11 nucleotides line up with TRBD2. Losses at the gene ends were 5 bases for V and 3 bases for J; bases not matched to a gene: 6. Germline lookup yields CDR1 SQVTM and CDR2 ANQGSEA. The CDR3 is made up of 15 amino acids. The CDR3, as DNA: TGCAGCGTTCTAAATCTAGCGGGAGGCTACAATGAGCAGTTCTTC. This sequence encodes CSVLNLAGGYNEQFF.

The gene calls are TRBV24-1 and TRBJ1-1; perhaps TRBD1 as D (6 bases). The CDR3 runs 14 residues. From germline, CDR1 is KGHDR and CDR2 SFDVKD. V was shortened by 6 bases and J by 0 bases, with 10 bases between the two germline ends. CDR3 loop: CATSKDSVNTEAFF. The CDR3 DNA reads TGTGCCACCAGTAAGGACAGTGTGAACACTGAAGCTTTCTTT.

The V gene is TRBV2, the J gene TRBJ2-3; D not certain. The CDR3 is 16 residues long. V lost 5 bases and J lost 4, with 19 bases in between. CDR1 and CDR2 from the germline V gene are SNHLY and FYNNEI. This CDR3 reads CASSSNLAQISDTQYF. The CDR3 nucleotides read TGTGCCAGCAGTTCTAATCTGGCTCAAATTTCAGATACGCAGTATTTT.

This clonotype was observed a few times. The CDR3 coding sequence is TGTGCCAGCGGAACCGTGACGGGTATGAACACCGGGGAGCTGTTTTTT. The encoded protein is CASGTVTGMNTGELFF. V is TRBV12-3 or TRBV12-4 and J is TRBJ2-2; the D is unclear. The CDR3 totals 16 residues. Trimming shortened V by 8 bases and J by 1 base, and 17 bases separated the two germline ends.

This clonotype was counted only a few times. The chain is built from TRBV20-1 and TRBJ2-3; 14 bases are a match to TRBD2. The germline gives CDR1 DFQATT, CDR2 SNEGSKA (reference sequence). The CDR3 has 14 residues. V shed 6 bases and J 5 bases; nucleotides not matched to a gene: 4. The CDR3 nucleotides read TGCAGTGCGCGACTAGCGGGGGGGCGAGATACGCAGTATTTT. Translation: CSARLAGGRDTQYF.